This T cell receptor (beta chain) was identified in a study of regulatory T cells in long-lasting Graves disease. Notes on the study in general: Persistent disease samples used TRBV28, TRBJ1-2 and TRBJ2-5 preferentially.

Trimming removed 5 bases at V and 7 bases at J, with 20 bases between. CDR1 is SGHTA and CDR2 is FQGNSA in the germline V gene. The CDR3 runs to 16 residues. The time point was: persistent/refractory GD, antithyroid drugs over 5 years with positive TRAb. Isolated PBMC RNA provided the starting material for the TCR library. This clonotype was recorded a few times. Its cognate antigen is unknown. Arm-PCR of CDR3 regions and iRepertoire HTBI primers were used to build TCR beta libraries. TCRdb recomputed calls from the multiplex PCR reads with MiXCR, one row per CDR3 protein. The sample includes some 330,000 distinct CDR3 sequences, 20% to 25% of them seen just once.

This clonotype was obtained from a woman aged 40-49 years with Graves disease. The chain carries TRBV7-2 and TRBJ1-4; D is perhaps TRBD1 (5 bases). The source was peripheral blood mononuclear cells (PBMCs), collected when the disease was refractory, from a patient treated with antithyroid drugs. CDR3 in DNA: TGTGCCAGCAGCCCCACCGGGGCCCCGGGGAGTGAAAAACTGTTTTTT. This gives the protein CASSPTGAPGSEKLFF. Together with reference TRBV7-2 and TRBJ1-4, the CDR3 gives the full variable domain: GAGVSQSPSNKVTEKGKDVELRCDPISGHTALYWYRQSLGQGLEFLIYFQGNSAPDKSGLPSDRFSAERTGGSVSTLTIQRTQQEDSAVYLCASSPTGAPGSEKLFFGSGTQLSVL.